This T cell receptor beta chain appears in the sequencing data of a study of control samples from healthy donors and cancer patients. Sequencing used immunoSEQ multiplex PCR; TCRdb keeps in-frame clones, though not all of them. The repertoire holds 20,000 to 25,000 clones, 80% to 90% seen once, with roughly 25% in the top ten. Germline CDR1 and CDR2: SGHNT and YENEEA. The length of the CDR3 is 15 residues. V lost 0 bases and J lost 5, with 10 bases in between. Sequencing input: PBMCs. V gene TRBV11-3 combines with J gene TRBJ2-2, with a tentative D call TRBD1 (5 bases). This TCR derives from a man in his fifties or sixties with colorectal cancer. The CDR3 DNA reads TGTGCCAGCAGCTTAGATGGGGCGAGGACCGGGGAGCTGTTTTTT. It is translated as CASSLDGARTGELFF.